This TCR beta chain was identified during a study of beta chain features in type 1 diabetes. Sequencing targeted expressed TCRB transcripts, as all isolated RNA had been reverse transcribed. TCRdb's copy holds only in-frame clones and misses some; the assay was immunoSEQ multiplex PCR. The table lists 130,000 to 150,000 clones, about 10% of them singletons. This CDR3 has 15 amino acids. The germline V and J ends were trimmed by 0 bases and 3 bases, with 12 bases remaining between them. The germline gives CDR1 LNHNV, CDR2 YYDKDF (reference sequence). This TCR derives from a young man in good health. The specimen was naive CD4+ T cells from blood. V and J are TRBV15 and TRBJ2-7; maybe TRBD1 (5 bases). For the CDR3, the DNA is TGTGCCACCAGCAGAGATCCAACAGGCCGCTACGAGCAGTACTTC. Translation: CATSRDPTGRYEQYF.